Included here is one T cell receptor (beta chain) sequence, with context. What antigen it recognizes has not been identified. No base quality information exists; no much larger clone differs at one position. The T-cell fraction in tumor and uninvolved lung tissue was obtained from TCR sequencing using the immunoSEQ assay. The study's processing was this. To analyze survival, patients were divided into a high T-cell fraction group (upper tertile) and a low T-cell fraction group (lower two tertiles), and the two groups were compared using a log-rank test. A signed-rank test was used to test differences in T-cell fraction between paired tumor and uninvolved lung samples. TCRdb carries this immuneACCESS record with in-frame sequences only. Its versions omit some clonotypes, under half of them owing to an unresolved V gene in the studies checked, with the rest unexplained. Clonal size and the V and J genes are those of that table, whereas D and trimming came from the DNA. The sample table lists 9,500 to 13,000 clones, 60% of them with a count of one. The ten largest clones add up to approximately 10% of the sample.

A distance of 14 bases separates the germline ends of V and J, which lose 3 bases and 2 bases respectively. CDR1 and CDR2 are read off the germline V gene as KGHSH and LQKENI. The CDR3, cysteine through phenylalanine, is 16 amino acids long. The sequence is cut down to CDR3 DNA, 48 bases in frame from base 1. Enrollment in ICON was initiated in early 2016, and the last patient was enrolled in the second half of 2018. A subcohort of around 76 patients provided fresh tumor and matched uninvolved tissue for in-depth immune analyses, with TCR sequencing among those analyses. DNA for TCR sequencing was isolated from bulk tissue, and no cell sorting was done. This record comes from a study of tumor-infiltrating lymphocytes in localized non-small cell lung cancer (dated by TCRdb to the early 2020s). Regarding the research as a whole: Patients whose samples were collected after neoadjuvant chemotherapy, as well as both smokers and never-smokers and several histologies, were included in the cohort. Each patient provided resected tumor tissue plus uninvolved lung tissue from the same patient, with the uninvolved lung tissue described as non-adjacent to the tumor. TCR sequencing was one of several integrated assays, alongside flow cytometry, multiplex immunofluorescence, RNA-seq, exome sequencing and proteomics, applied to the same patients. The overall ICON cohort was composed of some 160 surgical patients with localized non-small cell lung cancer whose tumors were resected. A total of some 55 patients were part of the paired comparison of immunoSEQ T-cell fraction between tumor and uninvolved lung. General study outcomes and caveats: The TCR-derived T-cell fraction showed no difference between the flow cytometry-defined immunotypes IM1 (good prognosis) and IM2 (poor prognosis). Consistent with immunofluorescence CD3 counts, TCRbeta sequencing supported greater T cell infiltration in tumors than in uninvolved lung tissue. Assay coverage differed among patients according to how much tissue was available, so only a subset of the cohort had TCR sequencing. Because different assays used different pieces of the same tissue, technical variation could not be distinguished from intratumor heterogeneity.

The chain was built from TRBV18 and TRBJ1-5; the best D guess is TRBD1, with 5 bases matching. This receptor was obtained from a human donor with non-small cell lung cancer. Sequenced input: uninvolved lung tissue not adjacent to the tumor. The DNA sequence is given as TGTGCCAGCTCACCCCGGGACGCTCGGGGCAATCAGCCCCAGCATTTT. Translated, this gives CASSPRDARGNQPQHF.